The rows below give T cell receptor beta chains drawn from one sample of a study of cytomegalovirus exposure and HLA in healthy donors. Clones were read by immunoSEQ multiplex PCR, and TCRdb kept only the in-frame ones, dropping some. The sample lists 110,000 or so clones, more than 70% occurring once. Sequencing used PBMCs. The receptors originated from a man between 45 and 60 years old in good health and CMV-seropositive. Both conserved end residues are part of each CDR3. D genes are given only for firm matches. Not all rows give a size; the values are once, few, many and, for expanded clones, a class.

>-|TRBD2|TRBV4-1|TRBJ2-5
CASSPGTSGLQETQYF
TGCGCCAGCAGCCCTGGGACTAGCGGACTCCAAGAGACCCAGTACTTC
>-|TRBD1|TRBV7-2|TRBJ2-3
CASSLRAGQGPDTQYF
TGTGCCAGCAGCTTAAGGGCGGGACAGGGACCAGATACGCAGTATTTT
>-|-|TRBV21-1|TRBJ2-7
CASSSLLGRDRPYEQYF
TGTGCCAGCAGCTCCCTCCTAGGGAGGGACAGGCCCTACGAGCAGTACTTC
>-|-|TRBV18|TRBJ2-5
CASSPPSWTDGTQYF
TGTGCCAGCTCACCACCATCGTGGACAGACGGGACCCAGTACTTC
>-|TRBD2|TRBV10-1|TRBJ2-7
CASSSFGLAGGEQYF
TGCGCCAGCAGTTCTTTTGGACTAGCGGGAGGCGAGCAGTACTTC
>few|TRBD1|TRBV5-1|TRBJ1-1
CASRTGGTEAFF
TGCGCCAGCAGAACAGGGGGGACTGAAGCTTTCTTT
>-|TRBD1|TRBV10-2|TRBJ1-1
CASSTDRATEAFF
TGCGCCAGCAGTACGGACAGGGCAACTGAAGCTTTCTTT
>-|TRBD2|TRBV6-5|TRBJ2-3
CASSYGLAVTDTQYF
TGTGCCAGCAGTTATGGCCTAGCGGTCACAGATACGCAGTATTTT
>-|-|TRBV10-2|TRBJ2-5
CASSESVGGKETQYF
TGCGCCAGCAGTGAGTCGGTTGGCGGTAAGGAGACCCAGTACTTC
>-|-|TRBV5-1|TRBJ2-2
CASNDRQNTGELFF
TGCGCCAGCAACGACAGGCAAAACACCGGGGAGCTGTTTTTT
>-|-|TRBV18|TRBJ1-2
CASSPNPDINYGYTF
TGTGCCAGCTCACCTAATCCGGACATAAACTATGGCTACACCTTC
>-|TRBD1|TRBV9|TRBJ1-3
CASSVGGQGHTIYF
TGTGCCAGCAGCGTAGGTGGACAGGGGCACACCATATATTTT
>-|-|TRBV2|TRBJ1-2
CASGGDLYGYTF
TGTGCCAGCGGGGGGGACCTCTATGGCTACACCTTC
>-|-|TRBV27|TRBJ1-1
CASSLDWNTEAFF
TGTGCCAGCAGTTTGGACTGGAACACTGAAGCTTTCTTT
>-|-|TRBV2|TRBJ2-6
CASRQTATPSGANVLTF
TGTGCCAGCAGACAGACAGCCACCCCCTCTGGGGCCAACGTCCTGACTTTC
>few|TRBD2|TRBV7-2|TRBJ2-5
CASSLGASGTETQYF
TGTGCCAGCAGCTTAGGAGCTAGCGGCACAGAGACCCAGTACTTC
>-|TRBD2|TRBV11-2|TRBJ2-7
CASSATSGSRTGEQYF
TGTGCCAGCAGCGCGACTAGCGGGAGCCGTACCGGGGAGCAGTACTTC
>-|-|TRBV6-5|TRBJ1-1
CASSYQNKNTEAFF
TGTGCCAGCAGTTACCAAAACAAGAACACTGAAGCTTTCTTT
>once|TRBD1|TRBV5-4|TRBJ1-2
CASSPQGASYGYTF
TGTGCCAGCAGCCCACAGGGGGCTAGCTATGGCTACACCTTC
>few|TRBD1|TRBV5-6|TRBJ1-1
CASSRTGGENTEAFF
TGTGCCAGCAGCCGGACAGGAGGAGAGAACACTGAAGCTTTCTTT
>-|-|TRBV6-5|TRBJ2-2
CASSEGDTGELFF
TGTGCCAGCAGTGAAGGGGACACCGGGGAGCTGTTTTTT
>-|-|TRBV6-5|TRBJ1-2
CASSLTVPLNYGYTF
TGTGCCAGCAGCCTAACTGTACCGTTAAACTATGGCTACACCTTC
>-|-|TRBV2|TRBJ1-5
CASSVKPIGGNQPQHF
TGTGCCAGCAGTGTAAAGCCCATCGGTGGCAATCAGCCCCAGCATTTT
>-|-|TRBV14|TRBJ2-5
CASMGRYQETQYF
TGTGCCAGCATGGGCAGGTACCAAGAGACCCAGTACTTC
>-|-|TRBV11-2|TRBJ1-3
CASSFPTASGNTIYF
TGTGCCAGCAGCTTCCCGACAGCATCGGGAAACACCATATATTTT
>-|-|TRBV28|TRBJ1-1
CASSKGQGGIIF
TGTGCCAGCAGTAAGGGCCAGGGAGGGATAATCTTT
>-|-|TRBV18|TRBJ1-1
CASSPGRGGTEAFF
TGTGCCAGCTCACCGGGCCGGGGGGGTACTGAAGCTTTCTTT
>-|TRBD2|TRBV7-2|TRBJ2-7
CASSRQRGAAYEQYF
TGTGCCAGCAGTCGCCAGCGGGGGGCCGCCTACGAGCAGTACTTC
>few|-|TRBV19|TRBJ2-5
CASSMATTSGETQYF
TGTGCCAGTAGTATGGCCACAACGTCCGGGGAGACCCAGTACTTC
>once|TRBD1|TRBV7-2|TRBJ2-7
CASSLDKGGQGFYEQYF
TGTGCCAGCAGCTTAGATAAGGGGGGACAGGGCTTCTACGAGCAGTACTTC
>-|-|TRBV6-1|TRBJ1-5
CASTRQPGGNQPQHF
TGTGCCAGCACCAGACAGCCAGGGGGCAATCAGCCCCAGCATTTT
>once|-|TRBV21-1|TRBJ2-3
CASSNLDLGTDTQYF
TGTGCCAGCAGCAATCTGGACTTAGGCACAGATACGCAGTATTTT
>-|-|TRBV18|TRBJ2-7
CASSPPSGYEQYF
TGTGCCAGCTCACCACCGAGCGGCTACGAGCAGTACTTC
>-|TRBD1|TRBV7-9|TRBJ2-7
CASRGQGEGYEQYF
TGTGCCAGCAGGGGGCAGGGGGAAGGATACGAGCAGTACTTC
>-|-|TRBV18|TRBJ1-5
CASSPDSNQPQHF
TGTGCCAGCTCACCCGACAGTAATCAGCCCCAGCATTTT
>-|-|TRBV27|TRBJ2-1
CASSSEGPYNEQFF
TGTGCCAGCTCGTCCGAGGGCCCCTACAATGAGCAGTTCTTC
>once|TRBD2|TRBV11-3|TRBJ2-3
CASSLGLAESTDTQYF
TGTGCCAGCAGCCTGGGACTAGCGGAGAGCACAGATACGCAGTATTTT
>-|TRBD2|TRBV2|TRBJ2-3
CASQGRGDTQYF
TGTGCCAGCCAAGGGAGGGGAGATACGCAGTATTTT
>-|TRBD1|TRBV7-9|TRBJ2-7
CSSRAGTGGVDEQYF
TGTTCCAGCAGGGCCGGGACAGGGGGCGTCGACGAGCAGTACTTC
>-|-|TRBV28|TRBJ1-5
CASSPPEGKLNQPQHF
TGTGCCAGCAGTCCTCCAGAGGGTAAACTCAATCAGCCCCAGCATTTT
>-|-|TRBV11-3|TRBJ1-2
CASSSRGTNYGYTF
TGTGCCAGCAGCTCGAGGGGGACAAATTATGGCTACACCTTC
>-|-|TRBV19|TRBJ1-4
CASEANEKLFF
TGTGCCAGTGAGGCTAATGAAAAACTGTTTTTT
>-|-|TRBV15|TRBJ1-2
CATSRDVGSLVGYTF
TGTGCCACCAGCAGAGACGTAGGCAGCCTAGTGGGCTACACCTTC
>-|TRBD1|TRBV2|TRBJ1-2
CASSWDRGRSSNYGYTF
TGTGCCAGCTCCTGGGACAGGGGCAGGAGTTCTAACTATGGCTACACCTTC
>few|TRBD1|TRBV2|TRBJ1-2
CASTTGAGGYTF
TGTGCCAGCACGACAGGGGCGGGTGGCTACACCTTC
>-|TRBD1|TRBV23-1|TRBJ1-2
CASTLGTGQGMYGYTF
TGCGCCAGCACCCTCGGCACGGGACAGGGGATGTATGGCTACACCTTC
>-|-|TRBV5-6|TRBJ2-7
CASSKGGSYEQYF
TGTGCCAGCAGTAAAGGGGGTTCCTACGAGCAGTACTTC
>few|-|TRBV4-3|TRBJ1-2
CASSQGGVNGYTF
TGCGCCAGCAGCCAAGGGGGAGTTAATGGCTACACCTTC
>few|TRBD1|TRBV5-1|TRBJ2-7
CASSPTRDSTYEQYF
TGCGCCAGCAGCCCGACTCGGGACAGCACCTACGAGCAGTACTTC